The subject of this entry is one T cell receptor (beta chain). This CDR3 contains 16 residues. The V segment lost 3 bases and the J segment 0 bases; nucleotides outside the gene matches: 6. Germline V CDR1 and CDR2: LNHDA, SQIVND (reference sequence). Original analysis: Amplification with reference gene primers provided the estimates of nucleated cell counts. The protocol was immunoSEQ multiplex PCR, while the TCRdb copy is restricted to in-frame clones and leaves out a portion. That table gives V, J and clone size, and the DNA gave D and trimming. The data contain 150,000 to 200,000 clones, around four fifths of them singletons. The sample is drawn from a study of blood T cell repertoires in COVID-19. Study-wide background: Specimens from acute and convalescent COVID-19 originated in the United States, Italy and Spain. Sample material is recorded as cDNA or gDNA derived from T cells, B-cell-depleted T cells, or PBMCs.

The chain couples TRBV19 to TRBJ1-1, with TRBD1 identical over 8 bases. The origin of this receptor is a human donor with acute or convalescent COVID-19. The donor label of this sample is uncertain. Source material: peripheral blood. The CDR3, as DNA: TGTGCCAGTAGTATGGGGAGGGACAGGTTGAACACTGAAGCTTTCTTT. Protein product: CASSMGRDRLNTEAFF. The full variable domain, its missing parts supplied by reference TRBV19 and TRBJ1-1, is DGGITQSPKYLFRKEGQNVTLSCEQNLNHDAMYWYRQDPGQGLRLIYYSQIVNDFQKGDIAEGYSVSREKKESFPLTVTSAQKNPTAFYLCASSMGRDRLNTEAFFGQGTRLTVV.